This T cell receptor (beta chain) was observed in a study of CD8+ T cells in alopecia areata. Study-level results: Among the cells sequenced in scalp samples are also the resident alphabeta T cells of normal skin.

RNA was isolated and reverse transcribed to cDNA, the sequencing template. Method: immunoSEQ multiplex PCR; TCRdb's copy keeps in-frame clones and lacks some. This sample has around 65,000 clones, with more than 40% found just once. CDR1 and CDR2 from the germline V gene are SGHTA and FQGNSA. The CDR3 is 12 residues long. V lost 1 base and J lost 4, with 1 base in between. This clone was observed at least ten times. Its antigen is currently unknown. The sequencing used CD8+ T cells sorted from blood, collected at week 0. The chain is built from TRBV7-2 and TRBJ2-2; D ambiguous. This TCR was recovered from a human donor with alopecia areata. This chain's CDR3 is CASSLVTGELFF. The CDR3 DNA follows: TGTGCCAGCAGCTTAGTCACCGGGGAGCTGTTTTTT.